Following are 30 T cell receptor beta chains from one sample sequenced in a study of CD8+ T cells in alopecia areata. Cells from pooled cutaneous lymph nodes were sorted by CD4, CD8alpha, NKG2D, NKG2ACE and other markers. RNA was isolated and reverse transcribed to cDNA, the sequencing template. Repertoires were generated with immunoSEQ multiplex PCR, while TCRdb's copy carries only in-frame clones and drops some. The repertoire consists of about 270,000 clones, none detected only once. The sample taken for sequencing was CD4+ T cells sorted from a lymph node. Receptors originate from a C3H/HeJ mouse with alopecia areata. This line is of MHC haplotype H2-k.

This clone was counted between two and nine times. Gene names follow the mouse nomenclature. The read ends 4 residues before the CDR3 terminus; that terminus is restored from the germline J gene. The chain links TRBV13-1 to TRBJ2-1, with D perhaps TRBD2 (5 bases). This CDR3 region has 15 residues. Germline values: CDR1 NSHNY, CDR2 SYGAGN. The germline V and J ends were trimmed by 1 base and 0 bases, with 8 bases remaining between them. CDR3: CASSDIGVNYAEQFF. CDR3 bases read: TGTGCCAGCAGTGATATTGGGGTTAACTATGCT.

For this clone: Gene names are mouse gene names. The same CDR3 is also encoded by other DNA sequences in this sample. Partial CDR3 DNA: TGTGCCAGCGGTGCCCCGGGACAGGCAAACACA. Its protein product is CASGAPGQANT. The CDR3 as a whole reads CASGAPGQANTEVFF. J is TRBJ1-1 and V is TRBV13-2; 8 bases are a match to TRBD1. The read finishes 4 residues shy of the CDR3 end, and the germline J gene is used to complete it. The V segment lost 3 bases and the J segment 0 bases; nucleotides outside the gene matches: 4. Germline values: CDR1 NNHNN, CDR2 SYGAGS (reference sequence). This CDR3 has 15 residues.

In its sample, this clone was seen a few times. Germline and genes here are mouse. The read ends 4 residues early relative to the CDR3; the germline J gene fills the gap. Other DNA sequences from this sample encode an identical CDR3 as well. The chain is built from TRBV31 and TRBJ2-7, with 12 nucleotides matching TRBD2. Germline V gives CDR1 GKSSPN, CDR2 SITVG. The V segment lost 3 bases and the J segment 3 bases; nucleotides outside the gene matches: 3. The CDR3 length is 14 residues. The CDR3 is CAWSRDWGDYEQYF. The sequenced CDR3 bases are TGTGCCTGGAGCAGGGACTGGGGGGACTAT.

In the case of this clone: A much larger clone differs from this one at a single base, so this may be a read error. Mouse gene names and germline throughout. The missing CDR3 end, 4 residues past where the read stops, is filled in from the germline J gene. This rearrangement joins TRBV19 to TRBJ1-1; 7 nucleotides match TRBD1. CDR1 is FNHDT and CDR2 is SITEND in the germline V gene (reference sequence). This CDR3 comprises 12 residues. The junction had 1 base not matched to a gene; V was cut back by 5 bases and J by 3 bases. This CDR3 is CASRTGYTEVFF. CDR3 DNA, as far as it was read: TGTGCCAGCAGGACAGGGTACACA.

This clone was recorded at least ten times. Gene names refer to mouse genes. The read gets to within 4 residues of the CDR3 end, and the germline J gene fills in the rest. Other DNA sequences in the same sample also yield this CDR3. The J gene is TRBJ2-3, the V gene TRBV17; 7 nucleotides match TRBD1. From germline, CDR1 is MNHDT and CDR2 YYDKIL. The CDR3 has 15 residues. V was pared by 1 base and J by 1 base, with 2 bases of the junction left unmatched. The part of the CDR3 DNA that was read is TGTGCTAGCAGTAGAGGACAGGGCGGTGCAGAA. Protein sequence: CASSRGQGGAE. The whole CDR3 sequence is CASSRGQGGAETLYF.

This clone was observed a few times. Mouse names are used for the genes. The observed sequence ends 4 residues before the CDR3 terminus, with the missing tail filled in from the germline J gene. The chain combines TRBV13-1 with TRBJ2-1, with D tentatively TRBD2 (5 bases). V gave up 2 bases and J gave up 3 bases, with 6 bases separating them. Germline V gene data show CDR1 as NSHNY and CDR2 as SYGAGN. The CDR3 spans 13 residues. The CDR3 DNA, read in part, is TGTGCCAGCAGTGAGCTGGGCTATGCT. This translates into CASSELGYA. Given in full, the CDR3 is CASSELGYAEQFF.

As for this clone: A much larger clone is a single base away; this may be a read error. Gene and germline names: mouse. The CDR3 goes on 4 residues after the read ends, and that part is filled in from the germline J gene. Other DNA sequences from this sample encode an identical CDR3 as well. The chain carries TRBV14 and TRBJ1-2; 7 bases are a match to TRBD1. This CDR3 is 14 amino acids long. Germline V gene sequence: CDR1 SGHDT, CDR2 FRDEAV. J was trimmed by 0 bases and V by 5 bases; bases with no gene match: 4. The sequenced part of the CDR3 DNA is TGTGCCAGCAGCTCCGGGACAGCAAACTCC. This codes for CASSSGTANS. The full CDR3 is CASSSGTANSDYTF.

About this clone itself: The listed genes are named as in mouse. The DNA ends 4 residues before the CDR3 does, and the rest of the CDR3 is filled in from the germline J gene. The rearrangement uses TRBV5 and TRBJ1-1; 8 bases line up with TRBD1. The CDR3 totals 15 residues. Germline V lookup: CDR1 LGHNA, CDR2 YNLKQL (reference sequence). V was pared by 1 base and J by 4 bases, with 5 bases of the junction left unmatched. CDR3 DNA, as far as it was read: TGTGCCAGCAGCCAAGCAGGGGGCAGGGTCACA. It is translated as CASSQAGGRVT. The whole CDR3 is CASSQAGGRVTEVFF.

There are a few counts of this clone. Germline and genes: mouse. The read ends 4 residues before the CDR3 terminus; that terminus is restored from the germline J gene. The gene calls are TRBV1 and TRBJ2-3; TRBD2 agrees at 9 bases. The germline V gene has CDR1 NSQYPW and CDR2 LRSPGD (reference sequence). The CDR3 covers 15 residues. CDR3 DNA, as far as it was read: TGCACCTGCAGTGCAGATGGGGGGGCGCGAGAA. It encodes CTCSADGGARE. The entire CDR3 sequence reads CTCSADGGARETLYF.

In its sample, this clone was seen a few times. The listed genes are named as in mouse. The read halts 4 residues ahead of the CDR3 end, with the missing end drawn from the germline J gene. This chain connects TRBV13-1 to TRBJ2-5; the D gene is possibly TRBD1 (6 bases). Germline V gene lookup returns CDR1 NSHNY and CDR2 SYGAGN. Trimming shortened V by 3 bases and J by 0 bases, and 8 bases separated the two germline ends. The CDR3 is 14 residues long. The sequenced part of the CDR3 DNA is TGTGCCAGCAGTGCAGGGGTTAACCAAGAC. Translating gives CASSAGVNQD. The complete CDR3 protein is CASSAGVNQDTQYF.

The table lists this clone with a few counts. Gene names and germline refer to mouse. The missing CDR3 end, 4 residues past where the read stops, is filled in from the germline J gene. The chain links TRBV13-1 to TRBJ1-2; TRBD1 matches 8 bases. The CDR3 covers 16 residues. The germline CDR1 and CDR2 sequences are NSHNY and SYGAGN. V shed 2 bases, J shed 2 bases, and the junction held 8 bases outside the gene matches. CDR3 protein: CASSERAGGANSDYTF. The DNA read from the CDR3 is TGTGCCAGCAGTGAGCGGGCAGGGGGCGCCAACTCC.

This clone occurred a few times. Mouse gene names apply. The read terminates 4 residues before the CDR3 end, so the remaining end is supplied by the germline J gene. The identical CDR3 is also encoded by other nucleotide sequences in the sample. V gene TRBV19 combines with J gene TRBJ1-2; TRBD1 aligns across 12 bases. CDR1 and CDR2 (germline): FNHDT, SITEND (reference sequence). Trimming at V came to 2 bases and at J to 2 bases, leaving 1 base not matched to a gene. The CDR3 runs 15 residues. The CDR3 sequence is CASSMGQGANSDYTF. CDR3 bases read: TGTGCCAGCAGTATGGGACAGGGGGCGAACTCC.

Comments on this clone: Any gene name here is a mouse gene name. The read finishes 4 residues shy of the CDR3 end, and the germline J gene is used to complete it. This same CDR3 is encoded by further DNA sequences in the sample. The J gene is TRBJ2-5, the V gene TRBV5, with 10 positions matching TRBD2. The junction had 2 bases not matched to a gene; V was cut back by 4 bases and J by 1 base. CDR1 and CDR2 from the germline V gene are LGHNA and YNLKQL (reference sequence). This CDR3 is 15 amino acids long. The CDR3 reads CASSPDWGDQDTQYF. The sequenced CDR3 bases are TGTGCCAGCAGCCCCGACTGGGGGGACCAAGAC.

As regards this clone: Mouse gene names apply. The read comes to an end 4 residues before the CDR3 does, leaving the germline J gene to fill in the end. The V and J genes are TRBV1 and TRBJ2-7; 7 bases are a match to TRBD2. Germline lookup yields CDR1 NSQYPW and CDR2 LRSPGD (reference sequence). CDR3 length equals 14 residues. J lost 0 bases, V lost 5 bases, and 4 bases had no gene match. The covered CDR3 bases are TGCACCTGCAGTCCACTGGGGAGCTCCTAT. Its translation is CTCSPLGSSY. The CDR3 as a whole reads CTCSPLGSSYEQYF.

This clone has a handful of counts. The listed genes are named as in mouse. Read coverage stops 4 residues before the CDR3 terminus; the germline J gene supplies the remainder. The genes are TRBV13-1 and TRBJ2-1, with D tentatively TRBD2 (6 bases). V lost 4 bases and J lost 5, with 13 bases in between. Germline V lookup: CDR1 NSHNY, CDR2 SYGAGN. The CDR3 consists of 14 residues. Incomplete CDR3 DNA: TGTGCCAGCAGTCCTGGGGTTGGGAATGCT. It encodes CASSPGVGNA. The CDR3 in its entirety is CASSPGVGNAEQFF.

This clone was recorded a few times. Any gene name here is a mouse gene name. The CDR3 extends 4 residues past the end of the read, so its final part is completed from the germline J gene. This sequence joins TRBV13-1 and TRBJ2-7; 8 nucleotides line up with TRBD1. CDR1 is NSHNY and CDR2 is SYGAGN in the germline V gene. The CDR3 is 16 residues long. The CDR3 is CASSDALPRDRYEQYF. CDR3 DNA, as far as it was read: TGTGCCAGCAGTGATGCCCTCCCCCGGGACAGGTAT.

As concerns this clone: All gene names here are mouse names. From the germline J gene comes the end of the CDR3, since the read stops 4 residues before it. This sample includes further DNA sequences coding for the same CDR3. The V call is TRBV5, the J call TRBJ2-5; 9 nucleotides align to TRBD1. The CDR3 covers 14 residues. Germline CDR1 and CDR2: LGHNA and YNLKQL (reference sequence). The CDR3 here is CASSQTGGEDTQYF. The part of the CDR3 DNA that was read is TGTGCCAGCAGCCAGACAGGGGGGGAAGAC.

Points on this clone: Germline and genes here are mouse. The CDR3 end falls 4 residues outside the read, so it is completed with the germline J gene. This chain uses TRBV13-1 with TRBJ2-3, with a tentative D call TRBD1 (6 bases). V was shortened by 2 bases and J by 3 bases, with 13 bases between the two germline ends. Germline V lookup: CDR1 NSHNY, CDR2 SYGAGN. The CDR3 consists of 15 residues. CDR3 DNA, as far as it was read: TGTGCCAGCAGTGAACAGGGTATAGGGGCAGAA. This translates into CASSEQGIGAE. From start to end, the CDR3 is CASSEQGIGAETLYF.

Of note for this clone: Gene and germline names: mouse. The read stops 4 residues short of the end of the CDR3; the missing end is completed from the germline J gene. The chain employs TRBV13-2 and TRBJ2-3; D is perhaps TRBD2 (6 bases). V was pared by 2 bases and J by 3 bases, with 13 bases between. This CDR3 region has 15 residues. The germline gives CDR1 NNHNN, CDR2 SYGAGS (reference sequence). The covered CDR3 bases are TGTGCCAGCGGTGACCCGGCTGGGGACGCAGAA. Encoded protein: CASGDPAGDAE. The whole CDR3 protein reads CASGDPAGDAETLYF.

On this clone: The gene names here belong to mouse. The observed sequence ends 4 residues before the CDR3 terminus, with the missing tail filled in from the germline J gene. The chain couples TRBV19 to TRBJ2-1; 11 bases map to TRBD1. Germline V gives CDR1 FNHDT, CDR2 SITEND (reference sequence). The CDR3 totals 15 residues. The sequenced CDR3 bases are TGTGCCAGCAGTCCGAGGGACAGGGGGAGACCT. As protein: CASSPRDRGRP. The full CDR3 sequence reads CASSPRDRGRPEQFF.

About this clone itself: Mouse gene names apply. The sequence runs out 4 residues before the end of the CDR3; the remainder is reconstructed from the germline J gene. V is TRBV17 and J is TRBJ2-5; 8 bases are shared with TRBD2. The germline V gene has CDR1 MNHDT and CDR2 YYDKIL. The CDR3 has 15 amino acids. CDR3: CASSPRLGRKDTQYF. CDR3 bases read: TGTGCTAGCAGTCCCCGACTGGGGCGTAAAGAC.

A word on this clone: Any gene name here is a mouse gene name. The read gets to within 4 residues of the CDR3 end, and the germline J gene fills in the rest. The chain couples TRBV1 to TRBJ2-1; 10 positions agree with TRBD2. The CDR3 has 12 residues. Germline loops: CDR1 NSQYPW, CDR2 LRSPGD (reference sequence). CDR3 in amino acids: CTCRDWGTEQFF. Partial CDR3 DNA: TGCACCTGCAGGGACTGGGGGACT.

Only a few counts were recorded for this clone. Here the gene names and germline are mouse. The read gets to within 4 residues of the CDR3 end, and the germline J gene fills in the rest. This chain uses TRBV13-1 with TRBJ2-1; 8 bases agree with TRBD1. V shed 4 bases and J 1 base; nucleotides not matched to a gene: 4. The CDR3 spans 15 residues. Looked up from germline, CDR1 is NSHNY and CDR2 is SYGAGN. The DNA read from the CDR3 is TGTGCCAGCAGTCCGGACAGGGCAAACTATGCT. It is translated as CASSPDRANYA. The full CDR3 sequence reads CASSPDRANYAEQFF.

There are a few counts of this clone. These gene names are mouse names. The sequence runs out 4 residues before the end of the CDR3; the remainder is reconstructed from the germline J gene. The chain couples TRBV5 to TRBJ2-3; D possibly corresponds to TRBD1 (6 bases). The CDR3 has 13 amino acids. Germline V lookup: CDR1 LGHNA, CDR2 YNLKQL (reference sequence). V lost 5 bases to trimming and J lost 3 bases, with 9 bases between them. This CDR3 reads CASSVGTAETLYF. The CDR3 DNA, read in part, is TGTGCCAGCAGCGTCGGGACAGCAGAA.

This clone has a handful of counts. Mouse gene names and germline throughout. Read data end 4 residues before the CDR3 end; the end is taken from the germline J gene. The chain couples TRBV2 to TRBJ2-3, with D tentatively TRBD2 (5 bases). Germline CDR1 LGHNA, CDR2 YSYQKL. The CDR3 extends over 16 amino acids. Trimming pared 2 bases from V and 0 bases from J, leaving 12 bases between. The part of the CDR3 DNA that was read is TGTGCCAGCAGCCAAAGGACTTCTTCTAGTGCAGAA. This codes for CASSQRTSSSAE. The whole CDR3 reads CASSQRTSSSAETLYF.

Regarding this clone: Gene labels here are mouse ones. The read is 4 residues too short to cover the CDR3 end, so that end is filled in from the germline J gene. Other nucleotide sequences in the sample specify the same CDR3. The chain employs TRBV1 and TRBJ2-3; TRBD1 is a possible D gene (6 bases). This CDR3 spans 15 amino acids. In germline, CDR1 is NSQYPW, CDR2 LRSPGD (reference sequence). The V gene lost 4 bases and the J gene lost 0 bases, with 11 bases spanning the gap. CDR3 bases read: TGCACCTGCAGTGGGGGACAAACTAGTGCAGAA. Translating it yields CTCSGGQTSAE. The whole CDR3 reads CTCSGGQTSAETLYF.

Worth noting for this clone: The genes are named according to mouse. The CDR3 goes on 4 residues after the read ends, and that part is filled in from the germline J gene. Other DNA sequences of this sample code for an identical CDR3. The chain employs TRBV13-3 and TRBJ2-7; 8 nucleotides align to TRBD1. V lost 2 bases to trimming and J lost 1 base; unmatched junction nucleotides: 2. The CDR3 extends over 14 amino acids. The germline CDR1 and CDR2 sequences are NNHDY and SYVADS. The sequenced CDR3 bases are TGTGCCAGCAGTGAAACAGGGGGATCCTAT. Translation: CASSETGGSY. The entire CDR3 is CASSETGGSYEQYF.

This clone occurred many times. Genes and germline come from the mouse. The sample holds other DNA sequences that translate to the same CDR3. The sequenced part of the CDR3 DNA is TGTGCCAGCAGTCGGGACAGGCAAGAC. This encodes CASSRDRQD. The entire CDR3 sequence reads CASSRDRQDTQYF. This chain links TRBV19 with TRBJ2-5, with 8 bases that match TRBD1. The read ends 4 residues early relative to the CDR3; the germline J gene fills the gap. In germline, CDR1 is FNHDT, CDR2 SITEND (reference sequence). The CDR3 contains 13 residues. The V and J ends lost 4 bases and 3 bases, in that order; junction bases with no gene match: 1.

This clone was detected ten times or more. Gene names and germline refer to mouse. Coverage ceases 4 residues before the CDR3 finishes, and the germline J gene fills in the end. The V and J genes are TRBV13-1 and TRBJ2-2, with D tentatively TRBD1 (6 bases). V lost 4 bases and J 1 base, leaving 8 bases between the germline ends. CDR1 and CDR2 from the germline V gene are NSHNY and SYGAGN. The CDR3 extends over 14 amino acids. The DNA read from the CDR3 is TGTGCCAGCAGTCACAGGGAAAACACCGGG. It codes for CASSHRENTG. The full CDR3 sequence reads CASSHRENTGQLYF.

This clone was counted between two and nine times. Mouse germline and gene names are used. The read stops 4 residues short of the end of the CDR3; the missing end is completed from the germline J gene. V is TRBV4 and J is TRBJ2-3, with 10 bases that match TRBD2. This CDR3 contains 15 residues. CDR1 is LGHDT, CDR2 YNNKQL, per germline (reference sequence). The ends lost 5 bases at V and 3 bases at J; junction bases unmatched: 5. The CDR3 is CASSLRDWGAETLYF. CDR3 DNA, as far as it was read: TGTGCCAGCAGCCTCCGGGACTGGGGAGCAGAA. Supplemented by reference TRBV4 and TRBJ2-3, the full variable domain reads ETAVFQTPNYHVTQVGNEVSFNCKQTLGHDTMYWYKQDSKKLLKIMFSYNNKQLIVNETVPRRFSPQSSDKAHLNLRIKSVEPEDSAVYLCASSLRDWGAETLYFGSGTRLTVL.